This T cell receptor (beta chain) was profiled in a study of blood T cells in healthy people across ages. Study-level findings and limits: Significant beta diversity loss was already apparent by age about 42, declining roughly linearly.

The CDR3 consists of 14 residues. The germline CDR1 and CDR2 sequences are SQVTM and ANQGSEA. Notes on this clonotype: The antigen is undetermined.

Primers used in a second PCR of roughly 7 to 12 cycles were a sample-barcoded 5' primer and a J-beta primer mix. From the 5' RACE reads, TCRdb called clonotypes with MiXCR, one entry per CDR3 protein. The top ten hold more than 15% of the sample, which has hundreds of thousands of distinct CDR3 sequences, approximately 30% seen once. The sequencing sample was made of blood. This chain links TRBV29-1 with TRBJ2-1; 8 bases fit TRBD2. The last part of the DNA fits TRBJ2-7 better; the J call may be wrong. This receptor was identified in a woman aged 80 or over in good health. The CDR3 is CSAGGGTSYNEQYF. In DNA form, the CDR3 reads TGCAGCGCTGGCGGGGGGACTTCCTACAATGAGCAGTACTTC.